The entry that follows covers one T cell receptor (beta chain) sequence. Its target is unknown. Unmatched junction bases numbered 6, after V lost 0 bases and J lost 9 bases. CDR1 is SGHTA, CDR2 FQGNSA, per germline. The CDR3 sequence is 16 residues long. This record comes from a study of cytomegalovirus exposure and HLA in healthy donors. Study-wide context: Out of approximately 400 genotyped donors, less than 85% belonged to the Caucasian-associated ancestry cluster. Notes on the study in general: Exclusion applied to some V segments, including TRBV6-2 and TRBV6-3, as they were indistinguishable. Cytomegalovirus-associated TCR beta chains were listed, numbering some 170.

Vbeta (60) and Jbeta (13) primers were used in the PCR. Authors' methods: A later analysis tallied approximately 80 million unique TCR beta chains, some 10 million of them shared. Using immunoSEQ multiplex PCR, the repertoire was profiled, and TCRdb retains in-frame clones only, with some absent. V and J calls and clone size are copied from that table; D and trimming were computed from the DNA. This table has some 38,000 clones, roughly 50% appearing once. The receptor was derived from a woman in her 40s in good health and CMV-seropositive. The V call is TRBV7-2, the J call TRBJ2-1; 12 bases fit TRBD2. The specimen was PBMCs. CDR3 bases: TGTGCCAGCAGCTTAGCGCTGACTAGCGGGGGAGTTGAGCAGTTCTTC. It specifies CASSLALTSGGVEQFF.